A selection of T cell receptor beta chains follows, all from one sample in a study of CD8 T cells in ankylosing spondylitis. TCRdb fed the 5' RACE reads into MiXCR, producing one record per CDR3 protein. The sample lists approximately 520,000 distinct CDR3 sequences; roughly 5.2% were seen once. The sample comprised blood, either unsorted or a sorted T cell fraction (not recorded which). The receptors were gathered from a male donor with ankylosing spondylitis. CDR3s include the opening cysteine and the closing phenylalanine or tryptophan. A D gene is named only where the DNA matches it firmly. A row's size may be missing; if present it is once, few, many or a size class.

abundance,v_gene,d_gene,j_gene,CDR3nt,CDR3aa
.,TRBV5-8,TRBD1,TRBJ2-3,TGTGCCAGCAGTCTTGGACAGGGGGTATTCACAGATACGCAGTATTTT,CASSLGQGVFTDTQYF
many,TRBV27,.,TRBJ1-2,TGTGCCAGCAGTTTATTCTGGGGAGCGCCAAGCTACACCTTC,CASSLFWGAPSYTF
many,TRBV4-3,TRBD1,TRBJ2-5,TGCGCCAGCAGCCAGACGACAGGGACGCGCGAGACCCAGTACTTC,CASSQTTGTRETQYF
many,TRBV12-3/TRBV12-4,TRBD2,TRBJ2-1,TGTGCCAGCAGGACTACGGGGACTAGCGGAGCGGGCCATGAGCAGTTCTTC,CASRTTGTSGAGHEQFF
.,TRBV6-2/TRBV6-3,TRBD1,TRBJ2-7,TGTGCCAGCAGATCAACGGGACAGGGCTACGAGCAGTACTTC,CASRSTGQGYEQYF
many,TRBV4-3,TRBD1,TRBJ2-3,TGCGCCAGCAGCCAGATTGACAGGGGGCGTGGAGATACGCAGTATTTT,CASSQIDRGRGDTQYF
many,TRBV5-1,.,TRBJ2-5,TGCGCCAGCAGCTTTGCAGGCGTGTCGGAGACCCAGTACTTC,CASSFAGVSETQYF
many,TRBV7-2,.,TRBJ2-6,TGTGCCAGCAGCCCCATACGCTCTGGGGCCAACGTCCTGACTTTC,CASSPIRSGANVLTF
many,TRBV4-3,.,TRBJ1-2,TGCGCCAGCAGCGTGTATCTGGACGGCGTGGAAGGCTACACCTTC,CASSVYLDGVEGYTF
.,TRBV12-1,.,TRBJ1-2,TGTGCCATCAGCCCCGGACACCTGCCCGGGACACCCTCCCCTGGCTACACCTTC,CAISPGHLPGTPSPGYTF
many,TRBV7-2,TRBD1,TRBJ2-6,TGCGCCAGCGGACAGGGGTCTGGGGCCAACGTCCTGACTTTC,CASGQGSGANVLTF
many,TRBV5-1,.,TRBJ2-3,TGCGCCAGCAGCTTGGGGAGCAACACAGATACGCAGTATTTT,CASSLGSNTDTQYF
many,TRBV24-1,TRBD2,TRBJ2-1,TGTGCCACCAGTGATTTCCGGCGGGGGGCCTACAATGAGCAGTTCTTC,CATSDFRRGAYNEQFF
many,TRBV10-3,.,TRBJ2-2,TGTGCCACCTTAGGACTGGCCACCGGGGAGCTGTTTTTT,CATLGLATGELFF
.,TRBV6-5,TRBD1,TRBJ1-5,TGTGCCAGCATTTCCCCGGCCGGGACAGGTGGCCAGCCCCAGCATTTT,CASISPAGTGGQPQHF
.,TRBV4-2,.,TRBJ2-7,TGTGCCAGCAGCCTCCGTTATAGAGGGAGCAACGAGCAGTACTTC,CASSLRYRGSNEQYF
many,TRBV5-1,TRBD1,TRBJ2-5,TGCGCCAGCAGCGGGGGACAGGGTGAGGAGACCCAGTACTTC,CASSGGQGEETQYF
many,TRBV15,.,TRBJ2-7,TGTGCCACCAGCAGCGGGGAAGGGCAGTACTTC,CATSSGEGQYF
.,TRBV4-1,TRBD2,TRBJ2-3,TGCGCCAGCAGCACTCTTCCGGGACTAGCGGGGGGGGATACGCAGTATTTT,CASSTLPGLAGGDTQYF
many,TRBV5-5,.,TRBJ1-1,TGTGCCAGCAGCTTGGTCCGGGGCGGGAACACTGAAGCTTTCTTT,CASSLVRGGNTEAFF
many,TRBV9,.,TRBJ2-7,TGTGCCAGCAGCCCTCGCGGGGAGAGGTCCTACGAGCAGTACTTC,CASSPRGERSYEQYF
once,TRBV11-2,.,TRBJ2-6,TGTGCCAGGAGCCCCAGGCGCGTCTCCGGGGCCAACGTCCTGACTTTC,CARSPRRVSGANVLTF
few,TRBV4-3,TRBD1,TRBJ2-5,TGCGCCAGCAGCCAAGCACAGGGGATCACAGAGACCCAGTACTTC,CASSQAQGITETQYF
many,TRBV4-3,.,TRBJ1-6,TGCGCCAGCAGCCAAGATAATAATTCACCCCTCCACTTT,CASSQDNNSPLHF
many,TRBV5-1,.,TRBJ2-3,TGCGCCAGCAGCTTGATCGTGGGGACCCCCACAGATACGCAGTATTTT,CASSLIVGTPTDTQYF
many,TRBV4-1,TRBD2,TRBJ2-7,TGCGCCAGCAGCCTTAGGGAGGGTGCCGACGAGCAGTACTTC,CASSLREGADEQYF
many,TRBV6-1,.,TRBJ1-1,TGTGCCAGCAGTCCCCTTGTAGTGAACACTGAAGCTTTCTTT,CASSPLVVNTEAFF
many,TRBV20-1,TRBD2,TRBJ2-1,TGCAGTGCTAGGGTTAGCGGGAGAGGCTCCTACAATGAGCAGTTCTTC,CSARVSGRGSYNEQFF
many,TRBV11-2,TRBD2,TRBJ2-1,TGTGCCAGCAGCCCAGGACTAGCGGGGGTGAGCTCCTACAATGAGCAGTTCTTC,CASSPGLAGVSSYNEQFF
many,TRBV4-3,.,TRBJ2-7,TGCGCCAGCAGCCAAGATGGAATGAACGAGCAGTACTTC,CASSQDGMNEQYF
many,TRBV20-1,TRBD2,TRBJ2-1,TGCAGTGCTAGAGATTGGCGCGGGGGGGATGGCAATGAGCAGTTCTTC,CSARDWRGGDGNEQFF
many,TRBV21-1,.,TRBJ2-1,TGTGCCAGCCGAGGGGGGACTAGCGGGTATGAGCAGTTCTTC,CASRGGTSGYEQFF
many,TRBV29-1,.,TRBJ2-5,TGCAGCGCCGGAGGACAGATACAAGAGGCCCAGTACTTC,CSAGGQIQEAQYF
many,TRBV4-2,.,TRBJ2-3,TGTGCCAGCAGCCAAGGGAGGGGGCAGAGCACAGATACGCAGTATTTT,CASSQGRGQSTDTQYF
many,TRBV20-1,.,TRBJ2-2,TGCAGTGCTAGTGGACGGATGAACACCGGGGAGCTGTTTTTT,CSASGRMNTGELFF
many,TRBV28,TRBD1,TRBJ2-5,TGTGCCAGCAGTGGCTGGGACAGGGCGTTGGGAGAGACCCAGTACTTC,CASSGWDRALGETQYF
many,TRBV6-5,.,TRBJ2-7,TGTGCCAGCAGTACCCCCTCCCGAGAGCAGTACTTC,CASSTPSREQYF
many,TRBV28,TRBD2,TRBJ2-5,TGTGCCAGCAGTTTGGGCGCGCTAGCGGGCTCAGAGACCCAGTACTTC,CASSLGALAGSETQYF
many,TRBV5-5,.,TRBJ1-2,TGTGCCAGCAGCTTGGCCCCCGACAGGAGGTCGGGCTACACCTTC,CASSLAPDRRSGYTF
many,TRBV20-1,TRBD2,TRBJ2-3,TGCAGTGCTAGAGGAGTAGGGAAAACTAGCGGTCAATGGGGGGATACGCAGTATTTT,CSARGVGKTSGQWGDTQYF
many,TRBV5-1,TRBD2,TRBJ2-5,TGCGCCAGCAGCTTGGGAAATAGCGGGAGCTGGGAAGAGACCCAGTACTTC,CASSLGNSGSWEETQYF
many,TRBV20-1,.,TRBJ1-5,TGCAGTGCTAGCGGTGGAGTTAGCAATCAGCCCCAGCATTTT,CSASGGVSNQPQHF
few,TRBV5-1,TRBD2,TRBJ2-3,TGCGCCAGCAGCTTGGTTAGCGGGGGCTACACAGATACGCAGTATTTT,CASSLVSGGYTDTQYF